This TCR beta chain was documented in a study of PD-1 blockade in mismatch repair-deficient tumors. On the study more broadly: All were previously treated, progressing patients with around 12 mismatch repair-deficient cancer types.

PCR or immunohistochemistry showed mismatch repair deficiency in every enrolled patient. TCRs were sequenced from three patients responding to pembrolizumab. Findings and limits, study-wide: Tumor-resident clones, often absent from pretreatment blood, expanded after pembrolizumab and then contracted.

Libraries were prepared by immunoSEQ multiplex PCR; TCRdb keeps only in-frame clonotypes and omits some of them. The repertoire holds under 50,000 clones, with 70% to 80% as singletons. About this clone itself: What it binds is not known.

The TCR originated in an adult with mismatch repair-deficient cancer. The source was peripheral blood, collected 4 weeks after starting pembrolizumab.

Here the CDR3 DNA reads TGTGCCAGCAGCTTAGTGGCAGGGGCCTCCTACGAGCAGTACTTC. This sequence encodes CASSLVAGASYEQYF. This rearrangement joins TRBV7-9 to TRBJ2-7, with D possibly matching TRBD1 (6 bases). Germline V gene lookup returns CDR1 SEHNR and CDR2 FQNEAQ (reference sequence). The CDR3 is 15 amino acids. V was trimmed by 1 base and J by 0 bases, leaving 10 bases between them.